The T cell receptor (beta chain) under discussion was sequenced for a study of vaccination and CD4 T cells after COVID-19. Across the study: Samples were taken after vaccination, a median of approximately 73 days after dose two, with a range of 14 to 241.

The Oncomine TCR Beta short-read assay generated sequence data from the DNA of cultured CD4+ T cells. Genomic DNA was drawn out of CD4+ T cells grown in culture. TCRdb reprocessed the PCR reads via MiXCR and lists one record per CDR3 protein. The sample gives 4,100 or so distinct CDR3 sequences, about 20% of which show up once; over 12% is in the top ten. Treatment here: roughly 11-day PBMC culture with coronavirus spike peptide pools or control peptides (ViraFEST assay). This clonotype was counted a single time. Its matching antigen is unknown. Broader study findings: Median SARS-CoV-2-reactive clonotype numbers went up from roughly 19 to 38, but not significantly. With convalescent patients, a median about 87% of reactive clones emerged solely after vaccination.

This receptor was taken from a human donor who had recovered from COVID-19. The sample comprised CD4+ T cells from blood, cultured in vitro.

CDR3 loop: CASGLVIGDRFNTEAFF. CDR3 bases: TGTGCTAGTGGTTTGGTAATCGGGGACAGATTTAACACTGAAGCTTTCTTT. This chain connects TRBV12-5 to TRBJ1-1; TRBD1 agrees at 7 bases. Germline loops: CDR1 LGHNT, CDR2 FRNRAP. After removal of 0 bases from V and 2 bases from J, the junction contained 9 bases not matched to a gene. The CDR3 totals 17 residues. The full variable domain, its missing parts supplied by reference TRBV12-5 and TRBJ1-1, is DARVTQTPRHKVTEMGQEVTMRCQPILGHNTVFWYRQTMMQGLELLAYFRNRAPLDDSGMPKDRFSAEMPDATLATLKIQPSEPRDSAVYFCASGLVIGDRFNTEAFFGQGTRLTVV.